These 22 T cell receptor beta chains were all obtained from the same sample, sequenced in a study of CD8 T cells in ankylosing spondylitis. TCRdb analysed the 5' RACE reads with MiXCR anew, one entry per CDR3 protein. Among about 160,000 distinct CDR3 sequences listed, about a sixth were seen once. Sequenced: blood, either unsorted or a sorted T cell fraction (not recorded which). These receptors were taken from a male donor with ankylosing spondylitis or in good health (not recorded which).

V gene TRBV24-1 combines with J gene TRBJ2-3; D may be TRBD2 (5 bases). In germline, CDR1 is KGHDR, CDR2 SFDVKD. V was shortened by 0 bases and J by 2 bases, with 14 bases between the two germline ends. The CDR3 extends over 17 amino acids. Written as DNA, the CDR3 is TGTGCCACCAGTGATTTGCGAGGAGGCTACGACACAGATACGCAGTATTTT. Encoded protein: CATSDLRGGYDTDTQYF.

The rearrangement links TRBV20-1 to TRBJ1-5, with D uncertain. V dropped 6 bases and J dropped 1 base, with 13 bases sitting between them. The CDR3 length is 14 residues. The germline CDR1 and CDR2 sequences are DFQATT and SNEGSKA (reference sequence). The CDR3 spells CSAQPPGSNQPQHF. CDR3 nucleotides: TGCAGTGCCCAGCCCCCGGGGAGCAATCAGCCCCAGCATTTT.

The V call is TRBV5-1, the J call TRBJ2-7; perhaps TRBD1 as D (6 bases). V lost 5 bases, J lost 0 bases, and 15 bases lay in between. The CDR3 runs 15 residues. Germline values: CDR1 SGHRS, CDR2 YFSETQ. CDR3: CASRNRVSSSYEQYF. The CDR3, as DNA: TGCGCCAGCAGAAACAGGGTCTCTAGCTCCTACGAGCAGTACTTC.

This clonotype was detected many times. The chain links TRBV5-1 to TRBJ2-3, with a tentative D call TRBD1 (5 bases). CDR1 and CDR2 (germline): SGHRS, YFSETQ. This CDR3 comprises 15 residues. The V and J ends lost 0 bases and 6 bases respectively, with 14 bases between them. The CDR3 region has the DNA TGCGCCAGCAGCTTGGCTTCCAGGGATGCGGATACGCAGTATTTT. Protein sequence: CASSLASRDADTQYF.

The CDR3 is CASSSGTGGSYNEQFF. The CDR3, as DNA: TGTGCCAGCAGCTCCGGGACAGGGGGCTCCTACAATGAGCAGTTCTTC. The chain links TRBV5-4 to TRBJ2-1, with 11 bases aligning to TRBD1. This CDR3 spans 16 amino acids. The trim removed 3 bases at V and 0 bases at J, leaving 2 bases unmatched. CDR1 and CDR2 from the germline V gene are SGHNT and YYREEE (reference sequence).

This clonotype was counted between two and nine times. The V and J genes are TRBV6-2 or TRBV6-3 and TRBJ1-1; D gene uncertain. CDR1 and CDR2 from the germline V gene are MNHEY and SVGEGT. CDR3 length equals 11 residues. V lost 5 bases and J lost 10, with 11 bases in between. CDR3: CASSTLTLAFF. CDR3 DNA: TGTGCCAGCAGTACCCTAACTCTAGCTTTCTTT.

This clonotype has just a few counts. The chain has TRBV7-6 and TRBJ2-1, with D perhaps matching TRBD1 (6 bases). The germline CDR1 and CDR2 sequences are SGHVS and FNYEAQ. The V end was cut by 2 bases, the J end by 6 bases, with 8 bases between. The CDR3 length is 13 residues. CDR3 in DNA: TGTGCCAGCAGCTTATCAGGGGCCAATGAGCAGTTCTTC. This codes for CASSLSGANEQFF.

This clonotype was seen a few times. V gene TRBV19 combines with J gene TRBJ2-2; TRBD1 agrees at 9 bases. V lost 9 bases to trimming and J lost 6 bases; unmatched junction nucleotides: 11. Germline V gene data show CDR1 as LNHDA and CDR2 as SQIVND (reference sequence). This CDR3 comprises 15 residues. The CDR3 bases are TGTGCCAGCAACAGGCCGGGACAGGGTGCCGGGGAGCTGTTTTTT. This encodes CASNRPGQGAGELFF. Looking up the rest from reference TRBV19 and TRBJ2-2 gives the full variable domain: DGGITQSPKYLFRKEGQNVTLSCEQNLNHDAMYWYRQDPGQGLRLIYYSQIVNDFQKGDIAEGYSVSREKKESFPLTVTSAQKNPTAFYLCASNRPGQGAGELFFGEGSRLTVL.

This clonotype was seen many times. J is TRBJ2-3 and V is TRBV5-1; TRBD2 matches 11 bases. Per the germline V gene, CDR1 is SGHRS and CDR2 is YFSETQ. V lost 4 bases, J lost 5 bases, and 6 bases stayed unmatched. The CDR3 consists of 15 residues. CDR3 nucleotide sequence: TGCGCCAGCAGCCGGACTAGCGGGCGGGTAGATACGCAGTATTTT. Translation gives CASSRTSGRVDTQYF.

This rearrangement joins TRBV20-1 to TRBJ2-5; the D is unclear. CDR1 and CDR2 from the germline V gene are DFQATT and SNEGSKA (reference sequence). The CDR3 length is 15 residues. CDR3 amino acids: CGKNILGAPQETQYF. The CDR3 region has the DNA TGCGGAAAGAACATTCTCGGAGCCCCCCAAGAGACCCAGTACTTC.

This clonotype was counted at least ten times. The genes are TRBV9 and TRBJ2-3; unclear D gene. CDR1 SGDLS and CDR2 YYNGEE come from the germline V gene. V was shortened by 4 bases and J by 4 bases, with 10 bases between the two germline ends. The CDR3 contains 13 residues. The chain's CDR3 is CASSRTLPDTQYF. The CDR3, as DNA: TGTGCCAGCAGCCGCACCTTGCCAGATACGCAGTATTTT.

This clonotype was picked up many times. The J gene is TRBJ2-1, the V gene TRBV12-3 or TRBV12-4; D unresolved. The CDR3 has 12 residues. The V and J ends lost 5 bases and 8 bases respectively, with 10 bases between them. CDR3 in amino acids: CASSATRDEQFF. The DNA of the CDR3 is TGTGCCAGCAGTGCCACCCGAGATGAGCAGTTCTTC.

This clonotype appeared many times. J is TRBJ1-2 and V is TRBV20-1, with D hard to call. Germline V gene data show CDR1 as DFQATT and CDR2 as SNEGSKA (reference sequence). The germline V and J ends were trimmed by 2 bases and 5 bases, with 12 bases remaining between them. The CDR3 runs 13 residues. The CDR3 here is CSARPYGSYGYTF. CDR3 DNA sequence: TGCAGTGCTAGACCATACGGCTCTTATGGCTACACCTTC.

This clonotype was seen many times. V is TRBV29-1 and J is TRBJ2-3; D is possibly TRBD1 (5 bases). The V gene lost 1 base and the J gene lost 0 bases, with 14 bases spanning the gap. The CDR3 extends over 16 amino acids. Germline lookup yields CDR1 SQVTM and CDR2 ANQGSEA. The CDR3 loop reads CSVEGDQQGSTDTQYF. The CDR3 DNA sequence: TGCAGCGTTGAAGGAGATCAGCAGGGTAGCACAGATACGCAGTATTTT.

In its sample, this clonotype was seen many times. V usage is TRBV12-3 or TRBV12-4 and J usage is TRBJ2-7; D might be TRBD1 (5 bases). Between the trimmed V and J ends, which lost 0 bases and 5 bases, there was a span of 8 bases. CDR3 size: 13 residues. The CDR3 region is CASSLAGRDEQYF. In nucleotides, the CDR3 is TGTGCCAGCAGTTTAGCAGGCAGGGACGAGCAGTACTTC.

This clonotype was counted only a few times. The chain uses TRBV20-1 and TRBJ2-4; 8 bases align to TRBD1. The ends lost 0 bases at V and 1 base at J; junction bases unmatched: 8. Germline assignment: CDR1 DFQATT and CDR2 SNEGSKA (reference sequence). The CDR3 loop spans 17 amino acids. This CDR3 reads CSARDFQGARAKNIQYF. In nucleotides, the CDR3 is TGCAGTGCTAGAGACTTTCAGGGGGCGAGGGCCAAAAACATTCAGTACTTC.

The sample holds many counts of this clonotype. The gene calls are TRBV5-5 and TRBJ2-3, with 11 bases identical to TRBD2. The germline V gene encodes CDR1 SGHKS and CDR2 YYEKEE (reference sequence). V was pared by 3 bases and J by 1 base, with 7 bases of the junction left unmatched. There are 17 residues in the CDR3. CDR3 loop: CASSSHSGRGRTDTQYF. The DNA for the CDR3 is TGTGCCAGCAGCTCACATAGCGGGAGGGGGCGCACAGATACGCAGTATTTT.

The gene calls are TRBV5-1 and TRBJ1-1; 9 bases agree with TRBD1. Per germline, CDR1 SGHRS and CDR2 YFSETQ. The V segment lost 2 bases and the J segment 0 bases; nucleotides outside the gene matches: 2. This CDR3 spans 15 amino acids. CDR3 amino acids: CASSFGTGLNTEAFF. CDR3 nucleotide sequence: TGCGCCAGCAGCTTCGGGACAGGGTTGAACACTGAAGCTTTCTTT.

This clonotype was counted ten times or more. CDR3 nucleotide sequence: TGTGCCAGCAGATCGGGACTAGCGGGAGGTAACACCGGGGAGCTGTTTTTT. Translation: CASRSGLAGGNTGELFF. The chain joins TRBV12-3 or TRBV12-4 to TRBJ2-2, with 15 bases aligning to TRBD2. Unmatched junction bases numbered 4, after V lost 6 bases and J lost 2 bases. CDR3 size: 17 residues.

This clonotype was seen more than once but under ten times. The chain recombines TRBV19 with TRBJ2-7; D possibly corresponds to TRBD2 (7 bases). The CDR3 has 15 residues. CDR1 is LNHDA and CDR2 is SQIVND in the germline V gene (reference sequence). The V and J ends lost 5 bases and 2 bases respectively, with 16 bases between them. CDR3 residues: CASSPRGGATYEQYF. In DNA form, the CDR3 reads TGTGCCAGTAGTCCTCGAGGGGGGGCTACCTACGAGCAGTACTTC.

This clonotype was seen many times. The chain employs TRBV7-8 and TRBJ1-2; D perhaps matches TRBD1 (6 bases). Germline-derived CDR1 and CDR2 are SGHVS and FQNEAQ. This CDR3 comprises 16 residues. The germline V and J ends were trimmed by 4 bases and 2 bases, with 17 bases remaining between them. The CDR3 DNA is TGTGCCAGCAGCTCGAGGATCCCAACAGGGAACTATGGCTACACCTTC. Translation gives CASSSRIPTGNYGYTF.

Worth noting for this clonotype: A much bigger clone sits one base away, suggesting this may be a read error. This CDR3 is CAGSLNSGSGEQYF. The DNA of the CDR3 is TGTGCCGGCAGTTTAAATAGCGGGAGCGGCGAGCAGTACTTC. The V call is TRBV12-3 or TRBV12-4, the J call TRBJ2-7; 9 bases are a match to TRBD2. CDR3 length: 14 residues.